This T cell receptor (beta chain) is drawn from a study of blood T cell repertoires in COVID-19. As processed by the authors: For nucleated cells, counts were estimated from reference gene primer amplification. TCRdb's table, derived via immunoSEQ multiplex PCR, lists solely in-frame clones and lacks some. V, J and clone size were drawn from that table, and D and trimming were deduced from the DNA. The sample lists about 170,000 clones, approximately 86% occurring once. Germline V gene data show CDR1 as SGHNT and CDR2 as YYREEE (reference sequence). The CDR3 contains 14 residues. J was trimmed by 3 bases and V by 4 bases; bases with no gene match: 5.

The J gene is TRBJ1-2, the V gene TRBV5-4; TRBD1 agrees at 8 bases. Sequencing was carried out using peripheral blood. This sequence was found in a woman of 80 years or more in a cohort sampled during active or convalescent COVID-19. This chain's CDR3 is CASSRTGGDYGYTF. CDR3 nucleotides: TGTGCCAGCAGCCGAACAGGGGGTGACTATGGCTACACCTTC.